The entry below describes one T cell receptor (beta chain). Its binding antigen is unknown. The input lacks base qualities; no much larger clone sits a single base away. The sample is drawn from a study of T-cell memory formation after mild COVID-19 (dated by TCRdb to about 2021). At the level of the whole study: TCR sequence clusters from the two donors were largely donor specific. T-cell clones expanding and contracting after mild COVID-19 in a couple of donors were tracked by longitudinal TCRalpha and TCRbeta repertoire sequencing. The cohort was made up of two young adult volunteers, one female and one male, who were previously healthy. What the research found in general, with its limitations: Clones that contracted from day 15 to 85 showed balanced CD4/CD8 phenotypes, whereas a second wave of clones that expanded from day 15 to 37 leaned towards CD4+. Whether the second-wave clones peaking on day 37 were SARS-CoV-2 specific was not confirmed. Some responding clones were detected in pre-infection memory, which suggested that pre-existing cross-reactive memory T cells had joined the SARS-CoV-2 response. Contracting CD4+ clones turned up mainly in the CM and EM memory subsets, whereas EMRA was where CD8+ clones were enriched. Only two mild cases were covered by the study, and larger cohorts that include severe cases with pre-infection samples were considered necessary.

Ficoll-Paque density gradient centrifugation was the method used to isolate PBMCs. The CDR3 covers 15 residues, taking in both the cysteine and the phenylalanine. Only the CDR3 DNA is retained, 45 bases long and in frame from the first base. Looking up the germline V gene (reference sequence) yields CDR1 DFQATT and CDR2 SNEGSKA. The junction shows trimming of 0 bases on V and 0 bases on J, plus 9 bases between the germline ends. The instrument was an Illumina NovaSeq 6000. TCRalpha and TCRbeta cDNA libraries were constructed by 5'RACE with constant-segment primers, with sample barcodes and unique molecular identifiers being introduced. RNA was extracted from every sample with Trizol reagent. The libraries were amplified in two PCR steps, and the second step added a second sample barcode and Illumina TruSeq adapters. Libraries were sequenced on an Illumina NovaSeq with 2 x 150 bp paired-end reads. The authors' analysis ran thus. With migec v1.2.7, reads were demultiplexed and then collapsed into UMI-guided consensus sequences. Using mixcr v2.1.11, the UMI consensuses were aligned to TRA and TRB V and J templates and assembled into clonotypes. Expanded or contracted clonotypes were those called significant by both edgeR and NoisET, with noise models trained on biological replicates. For edgeR calls, the cutoffs were a false discovery rate-adjusted p below 0.01 and a log2 fold-change threshold of 1. As an exploratory analysis of dynamics, max-normalized trajectories of the 1000 most abundant clonotypes were examined by PCA with hierarchical clustering. Separately sequenced CD4+ and CD8+ repertoires were used to assign a CD4 or CD8 phenotype to each responding clone. TCRdb ran its own pipeline on the public reads, namely fastp trimming at Q25 and MiXCR clone calling, and kept in-frame beta chains. Each entry merges the rows of one CDR3 protein and shows their most common DNA and genes. For this entry, the V and J calls and clone size follow TCRdb and not the study's own pipeline. The sample table shows just over 400,000 distinct CDR3 sequences, and 23% are seen once. In total, the top ten clones hold roughly 13% of the sample.

The sample consisted of PBMCs or a T cell subset sorted from them (not recorded which). This TCR derives from an adult woman who had mild COVID-19 (a few samples of this study predate the infection). The sample titles of this study are shuffled in the database, so cell type and time point are left out; the donor was told from shared clones. The rearranged segments are TRBV20-1 and TRBJ2-1; no D gene is confidently identified. In nucleotides, the sequence is TGCAGTGCTAGAGACGGGTTAAGCTCCTACAATGAGCAGTTCTTC. Translated, it reads CSARDGLSSYNEQFF.